A single T cell receptor beta chain is shown here with its context. There is no known antigen for this receptor. Sequencing was performed on a NextSeq 550. The Human TCR Profiling Kit (MiLaboratory) was used to make UMI-labeled 5' RACE TRB cDNA libraries. The full amount of extracted RNA was used for cDNA synthesis, and the full amount of resulting cDNA was used for PCR amplification. Libraries were prepared in parallel with an identical number of PCR cycles. As for the original processing: With a minimum of two reads required per UMI, MIGEC and MiXCR pulled out about 50,000 +/- 10,000 unique UMI-labeled TRB cDNA molecules from each library. On average, each library contained roughly 40,000 +/- 10,000 functional in-frame TRB CDR3 nucleotide clonotypes without stop codons. After downsampling to 5000 UMI-labeled TRB molecules per sample, diversity metrics, including normalized Shannon-Wiener and Chao1, were computed in VDJtools. For the central five CDR3 residues, VDJtools calculated physicochemical properties weighted by clonotype size, namely interaction energy, strength, volume and Kidera factor 4. TCRdb reprocessed the reads and lists each CDR3 protein sequence as a single entry, with no DNA. The authors' filters were not applied to this entry. This sample's table carries under 150,000 distinct CDR3 sequences. The ten largest clones represent around 0.3% of the sample.

These data come from a study of CXCR3-negative and CXCR3-positive naive CD8 T cells (dated by TCRdb to between 2019 and 2020). For the study in its entirety: About 135 million TRB reads were obtained in total, roughly 1.5 +/- 0.3 million reads per library. TRBV-TRBJ cluster analysis included naive subsets from five or six donors and memory cells from 3 donors. Diversity and physicochemical repertoire analyses were performed on about a dozen donors pooled from two independent experiments.

Each CD8+ T cell subset was flow-sorted in triplicate, with roughly 330,000 cells per subset placed directly into RLT lysis buffer. Naive CD8+ T cells were defined stringently as CD45RO-CCR7+CD27+CD95- to exclude memory contaminants. Standard density gradient centrifugation was used to isolate peripheral blood mononuclear cells from buffy coats. Naive CXCR3-negative and CXCR3-positive CD8+ T cells were flow-sorted using a FACSAria III. Total RNA was extracted from sorted cells with an RNeasy Mini Kit. What the research found in general, with its limitations: Freshly isolated PBMCs were used for most assays because CXCR3 expression partially decreased after cryopreservation. Compared with CXCR3-negative naive cells, CXCR3-positive naive cells had TRB CDR3s with higher hydrophobicity (lower Kidera factor 4), lower energy, and higher strength and volume indices. Repertoire diversity was comparably high in both naive subsets but much lower in memory CD8+ T cells. Naive CXCR3-negative and CXCR3-positive cells from the same donor showed similar TRBV-TRBJ usage, whereas memory cells showed distinct patterns. Because surface CD5, which has been linked to self-reactivity in mice, was comparable between naive subsets, TCR interaction strength was also inferred from TRB CDR3 physicochemical properties.

From cysteine to phenylalanine, the CDR3 is 12 amino acids long. A DNA sequence was not provided. CDR1 is given as SGHTA and CDR2 as FQGNSA, both from the germline V gene. The receptor comes from a human donor in good health. Some clones in this sample may be carry-over from other donors' samples. Sequencing was carried out using naive CXCR3+ CD8+ T cells from blood. Interpreted using the paper, the cell subset or site label stands for: CD45RO-CCR7+CD27+CD95- naive CD8+ T cells expressing CXCR3 (TNR3+). Recombination linked TRBV7-2 to TRBJ2-1; TCRdb selects TRBD1, and the lack of DNA leaves this call unchecked. The CDR3 in this case is CASSSVGVEQFF.